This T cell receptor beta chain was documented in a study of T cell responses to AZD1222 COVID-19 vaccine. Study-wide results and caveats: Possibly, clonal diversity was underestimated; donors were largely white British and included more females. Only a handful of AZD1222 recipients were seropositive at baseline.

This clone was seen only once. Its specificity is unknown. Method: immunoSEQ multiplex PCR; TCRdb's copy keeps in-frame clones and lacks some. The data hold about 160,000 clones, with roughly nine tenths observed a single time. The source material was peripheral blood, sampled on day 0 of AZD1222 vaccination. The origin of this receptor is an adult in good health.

The CDR3 region is CASSPEVGSSNQPQHF. CDR3 nucleotide sequence: TGTGCCAGCAGCCCAGAGGTCGGGTCGAGCAATCAGCCCCAGCATTTT. The chain couples TRBV7-6 to TRBJ1-5; D uncertain. Trimming took 5 bases from V and 1 from J, leaving 15 bases between them. This CDR3 is built from 16 residues. Germline values: CDR1 SGHVS, CDR2 FNYEAQ.